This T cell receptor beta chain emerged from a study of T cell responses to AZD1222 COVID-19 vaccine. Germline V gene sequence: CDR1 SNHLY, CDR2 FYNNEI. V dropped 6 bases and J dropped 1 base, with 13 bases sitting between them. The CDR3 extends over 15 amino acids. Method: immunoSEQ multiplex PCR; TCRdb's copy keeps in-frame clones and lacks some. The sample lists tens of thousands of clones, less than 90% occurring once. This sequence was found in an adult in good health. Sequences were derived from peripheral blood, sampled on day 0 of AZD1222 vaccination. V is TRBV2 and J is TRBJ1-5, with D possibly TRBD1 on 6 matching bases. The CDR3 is CASSWGQGSNQPQHF. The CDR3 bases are TGTGCCAGCAGCTGGGGGCAGGGCAGCAATCAGCCCCAGCATTTT.